This T cell receptor beta chain stems from a study of radiotherapy plus CTLA-4 blockade in lung cancer. Across the study: Of the patients, about 19% showed objective responses and 31% attained disease control.

Study-level points and caveats: Radiotherapy was combined with ipilimumab, and tumor-derived TCR clones then expanded in blood.

The germline gives CDR1 MNHEY, CDR2 SMNVEV (reference sequence). This CDR3 has 14 residues. Trimming stripped 5 bases from V and 3 bases from J, with 11 bases between. Ipilimumab-mediated CTLA-4 blockade plus focal radiation was given to patients having chemo-refractory metastatic non-small-cell lung cancer. As for this clone: Its antigen is unidentified.

Only in-frame clones appear in the TCRdb table, and some are missing; sequencing was by immunoSEQ multiplex PCR. The sample includes about 95,000 clones, about 83% seen only once; the top ten take 0.84%. This chain connects TRBV27 to TRBJ1-3; D remains unclear. The specimen comprised peripheral blood, sampled from a patient treated with radiotherapy plus ipilimumab. This clonotype was obtained from a human donor with non-small cell lung cancer who had stable disease on radiotherapy plus ipilimumab. CDR3 protein: CASSPKAFGNTIYF. The CDR3 DNA reads as TGTGCCAGCAGTCCCAAGGCGTTTGGAAACACCATATATTTT.